The 7 T cell receptor beta chains below were found in one sample sequenced in a study of T cell responses to AZD1222 COVID-19 vaccine. The table came from immunoSEQ multiplex PCR; TCRdb's copy has only in-frame clones and leaves some out. The sample carries about 150,000 clones, approximately 90% recorded once. The sequenced sample was peripheral blood, obtained 28 days after the second AZD1222 dose. Receptors were obtained from an adult who received the AZD1222 COVID-19 vaccine.

V is TRBV6-1 and J is TRBJ1-6; no firm D call. There are 14 residues in the CDR3. Per germline, CDR1 MNHNS and CDR2 SASEGT. Trimming took 1 base from V and 7 from J, leaving 8 bases between them. CDR3 loop: CASSEDLTNSPLHF. The CDR3 DNA sequence: TGTGCCAGCAGTGAAGATTTGACAAATTCACCCCTCCACTTT.

The rearrangement joins TRBV7-9 to TRBJ1-5, with D maybe TRBD1 (5 bases). V dropped 6 bases and J dropped 6 bases, with 9 bases sitting between them. Germline CDR1 and CDR2: SEHNR and FQNEAQ (reference sequence). This CDR3 is 12 amino acids long. Here the CDR3 DNA reads TGTGCCAGCAGTGACGGGGGTCAGCCCCAGCATTTT. Residues: CASSDGGQPQHF.

The rearrangement uses TRBV7-6 and TRBJ2-1; 14 bases are a match to TRBD2. V lost 5 bases to trimming and J lost 6 bases; unmatched junction nucleotides: 3. From germline, CDR1 is SGHVS and CDR2 FNYEAQ. This CDR3 is built from 15 residues. The CDR3 region has the DNA TGTGCCAGCAGCCCGGGACTAGCGGGAGTCAATGAGCAGTTCTTC. This encodes CASSPGLAGVNEQFF. The variable domain in full, with the rest retrieved from reference TRBV7-6 and TRBJ2-1, is GAGVSQSPRYKVTKRGQDVALRCDPISGHVSLYWYRQALGQGPEFLTYFNYEAQQDKSGLPNDRFSAERPEGSISTLTIQRTEQRDSAMYRCASSPGLAGVNEQFFGPGTRLTVL.

J is TRBJ2-1 and V is TRBV6-6; either TRBD1 or TRBD2 may fit D (6 bases each). The CDR3 runs to 16 residues. V was shortened by 11 bases and J by 1 base, with 21 bases between the two germline ends. CDR1 is MNHNY, CDR2 SVGAGI, per germline (reference sequence). CDR3 loop: CASRGGDTKSYNEQFF. CDR3 DNA sequence: TGTGCCTCTCGGGGCGGGGACACTAAGTCCTACAATGAGCAGTTCTTC.

This chain joins TRBV11-2 and TRBJ2-7; 7 bases are a match to TRBD2. The V segment lost 3 bases and the J segment 3 bases; nucleotides outside the gene matches: 11. CDR3 length: 16 amino acids. CDR1 is SGHAT and CDR2 is FQNNGV in the germline V gene. The CDR3: CASSFGGASGRYEQYF. DNA for the CDR3: TGTGCCAGCAGCTTCGGAGGGGCTAGCGGACGCTACGAGCAGTACTTC.

The V call is TRBV2, the J call TRBJ2-7; 9 bases line up with TRBD2. CDR3 length: 14 residues. The V gene's germline CDR1 is SNHLY and CDR2 FYNNEI. V lost 9 bases and J lost 4; bases outside the gene matches: 10. In DNA, the CDR3 is TGTGCCAGGGGCTCGGGACTAGCAGGATACGAGCAGTACTTC. It encodes CARGSGLAGYEQYF.

V gene TRBV14 combines with J gene TRBJ1-2; possibly TRBD1 for D (5 bases). The germline CDR1 and CDR2 sequences are SGHDN and FVKESK. Between the trimmed V and J ends, which lost 0 bases and 6 bases, there was a span of 23 bases. This CDR3 region has 18 residues. The CDR3 loop is CASSQDALGRLLRDGYTF. CDR3 nucleotide sequence: TGTGCCAGCAGCCAAGACGCCCTGGGGCGGCTTCTAAGGGATGGCTACACCTTC.